The 8 T cell receptor beta chains in this list originate from one sample, sequenced in a study of Ad26.COV2.S vaccination and SARS-CoV-2 variants. Documented treatment: 19 received Ad26.COV2.S at low or high dose, single or two shots; roughly 5 received placebo; per-sample allocation not given. Specimens were obtained on day 63 following the first vaccine or placebo injection. Assay used: immunoSEQ multiplex PCR; TCRdb lists only in-frame clones, some missing. Of around 320,000 clones in the sample, around four fifths are singletons; the top ten hold 2% to 2.5%. Material: peripheral blood, obtained in a trial of Ad26.COV2.S vaccine versus placebo. The receptors here all came from a person between 18 and 65 years old who received the Ad26.COV2.S COVID-19 vaccine or a placebo.

This chain joins TRBV27 and TRBJ1-1, with 8 nucleotides matching TRBD1. The CDR3 has 15 residues. After removal of 5 bases from V and 10 bases from J, the junction contained 15 bases not matched to a gene. The germline CDR1 and CDR2 sequences are MNHEY and SMNVEV (reference sequence). CDR3: CASSGTRDRLVGAFF. The CDR3 nucleotides are TGTGCCAGCAGTGGGACCCGGGACAGGTTAGTCGGAGCTTTCTTT.

The rearrangement uses TRBV6-5 and TRBJ2-1, with D unresolved. This CDR3 contains 12 residues. V lost 8 bases and J 0 bases, leaving 5 bases between the germline ends. Germline CDR1 is MNHEY and CDR2 is SVGAGI. The chain's CDR3 is CASWGSYNEQFF. The DNA for the CDR3 is TGTGCCAGCTGGGGCTCCTACAATGAGCAGTTCTTC.

This chain joins TRBV3-1 (or the pseudogene TRBV3-2) and TRBJ1-1; unclear D gene. The CDR3 totals 12 residues. CDR1 LGHDT and CDR2 YNNKEL come from the germline V gene (reference sequence). The V and J ends lost 2 bases and 3 bases respectively, with 4 bases between them. CDR3 nucleotide sequence: TGTGCCAGCAGCCAACGGGACACTGAAGCTTTCTTT. It yields the protein CASSQRDTEAFF.

This chain joins TRBV28 and TRBJ1-4; 7 bases match TRBD1. The CDR3 runs 15 residues. The germline CDR1 and CDR2 sequences are MDHEN and SYDVKM. After removal of 4 bases from V and 3 bases from J, the junction contained 5 bases not matched to a gene. CDR3 coding DNA: TGTGCCAGCAGTTCCGCGGGACAGTCTAATGAAAAACTGTTTTTT. Protein sequence: CASSSAGQSNEKLFF.

This chain joins TRBV11-1 and TRBJ2-3; a weak D match, TRBD2 (7 bases). The CDR3 has 16 residues. V lost 4 bases, J lost 11 bases, and 25 bases lay in between. Germline V CDR1 and CDR2: SGHAT, FQDESV (reference sequence). CDR3 sequence (DNA): TGTGCCAGCAGCTACCGGGGCGGGGGCGAAACCATGAAGCAGTATTTT. Translating it yields CASSYRGGGETMKQYF.

The rearrangement uses TRBV24-1 and TRBJ1-1; TRBD1 matches 10 bases. This CDR3 is 15 amino acids long. The germline V gene has CDR1 KGHDR and CDR2 SFDVKD. The J segment lost 7 bases and the V segment lost 3 bases, leaving 7 bases of the junction unmatched. CDR3 sequence: CATSDPTGGIVEAFF. CDR3 nucleotide sequence: TGTGCCACCAGTGATCCGACAGGGGGCATTGTTGAAGCTTTCTTT.

This chain links TRBV29-1 with TRBJ1-1; D gene uncertain. This CDR3 is built from 13 residues. Trimming left V 6 bases short and J 3 bases short, with 14 bases between. The germline V gene encodes CDR1 SQVTM and CDR2 ANQGSEA. The CDR3 coding sequence is TGCAGCGTGCAACAGCGGATTCACACTGAAGCTTTCTTT. This translates into CSVQQRIHTEAFF.

This clone occurred once. The rearrangement uses TRBV6-5 and TRBJ2-3; D uncertain. The CDR3 totals 14 residues. Per germline, CDR1 MNHEY and CDR2 SVGAGI. V was clipped by 7 bases and J by 0 bases, with 11 bases between them. CDR3 residues: CASKDSPSTDTQYF. The CDR3 DNA sequence: TGTGCCAGCAAGGATTCCCCTAGCACAGATACGCAGTATTTT.